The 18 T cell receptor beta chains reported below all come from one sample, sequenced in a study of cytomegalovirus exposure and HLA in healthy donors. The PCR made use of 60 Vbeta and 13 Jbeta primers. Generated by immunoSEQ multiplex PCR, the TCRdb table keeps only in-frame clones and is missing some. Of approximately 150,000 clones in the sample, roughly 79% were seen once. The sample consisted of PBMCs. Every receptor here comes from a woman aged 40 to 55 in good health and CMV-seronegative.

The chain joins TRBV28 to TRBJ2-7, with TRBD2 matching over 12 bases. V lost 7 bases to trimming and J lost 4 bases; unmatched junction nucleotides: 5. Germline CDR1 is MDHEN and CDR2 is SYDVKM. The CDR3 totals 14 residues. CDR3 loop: CASNPSGRVYEQYF. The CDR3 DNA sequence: TGTGCCAGCAACCCTAGCGGGAGGGTATACGAGCAGTACTTC.

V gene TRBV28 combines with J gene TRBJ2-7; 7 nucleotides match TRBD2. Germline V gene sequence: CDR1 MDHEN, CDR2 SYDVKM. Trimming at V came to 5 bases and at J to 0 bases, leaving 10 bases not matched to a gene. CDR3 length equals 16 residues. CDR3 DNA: TGTGCCAGCAGTAGCGTTTCAGCGGGGAGCTCCTACGAGCAGTACTTC. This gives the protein CASSSVSAGSSYEQYF.

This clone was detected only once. CDR3 amino acids: CASSELGQGFSYEQYF. CDR3 sequence (DNA): TGTGCCAGCAGTGAATTGGGACAGGGGTTCTCCTACGAGCAGTACTTC. The chain links TRBV25-1 to TRBJ2-7; 10 bases are shared with TRBD1. The CDR3 length is 16 residues. Germline trimming cut 1 base from V and 0 bases from J; bases unmatched to any gene: 3. Per germline, CDR1 MGHDK and CDR2 SYGVNS.

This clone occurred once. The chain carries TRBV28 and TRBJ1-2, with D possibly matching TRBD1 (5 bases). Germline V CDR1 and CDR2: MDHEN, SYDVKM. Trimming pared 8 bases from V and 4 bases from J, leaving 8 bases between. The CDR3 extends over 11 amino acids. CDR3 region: CASAGSYGYTF. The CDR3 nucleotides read TGTGCCAGCGCAGGGTCCTATGGCTACACCTTC.

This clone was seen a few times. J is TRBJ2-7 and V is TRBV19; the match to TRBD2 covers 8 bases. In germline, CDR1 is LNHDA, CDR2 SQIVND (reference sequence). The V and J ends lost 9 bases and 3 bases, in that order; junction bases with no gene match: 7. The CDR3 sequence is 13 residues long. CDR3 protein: CASTGTRSYEQYF. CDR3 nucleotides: TGTGCCAGCACCGGGACTAGAAGCTACGAGCAGTACTTC.

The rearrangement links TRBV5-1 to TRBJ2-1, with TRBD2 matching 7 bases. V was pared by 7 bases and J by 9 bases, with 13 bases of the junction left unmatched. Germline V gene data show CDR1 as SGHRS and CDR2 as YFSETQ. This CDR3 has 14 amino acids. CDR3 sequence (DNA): TGCGCCAGCCAAAGGGAGCGGGATATCGGTGAGCAGTTCTTC. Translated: CASQRERDIGEQFF.

CDR3 in DNA: TGTGCCAGCAGTCCAGGCGGCAGGGGCTCGATTGAAGCTTTCTTT. Its translation: CASSPGGRGSIEAFF. The chain carries TRBV7-2 and TRBJ1-1; D might be TRBD1 (6 bases). From germline, CDR1 is SGHTA and CDR2 FQGNSA. The CDR3 contains 15 residues. V shed 6 bases and J shed 7 bases, with 21 bases lying between them.

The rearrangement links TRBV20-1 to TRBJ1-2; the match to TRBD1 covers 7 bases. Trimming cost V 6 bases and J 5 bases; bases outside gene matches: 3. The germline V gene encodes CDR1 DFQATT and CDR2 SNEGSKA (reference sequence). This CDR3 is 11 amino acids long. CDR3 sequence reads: CSASQGYGYTF. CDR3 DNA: TGCAGTGCCTCACAGGGGTATGGCTACACCTTC.

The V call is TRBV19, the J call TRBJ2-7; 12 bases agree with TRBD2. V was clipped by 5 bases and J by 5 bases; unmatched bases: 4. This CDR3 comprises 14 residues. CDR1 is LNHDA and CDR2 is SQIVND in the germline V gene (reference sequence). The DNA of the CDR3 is TGTGCCAGTAGTCCTAGCGGGAGGGCCCACGAGCAGTACTTC. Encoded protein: CASSPSGRAHEQYF. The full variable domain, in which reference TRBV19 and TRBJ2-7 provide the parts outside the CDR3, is DGGITQSPKYLFRKEGQNVTLSCEQNLNHDAMYWYRQDPGQGLRLIYYSQIVNDFQKGDIAEGYSVSREKKESFPLTVTSAQKNPTAFYLCASSPSGRAHEQYFGPGTRLTVT.

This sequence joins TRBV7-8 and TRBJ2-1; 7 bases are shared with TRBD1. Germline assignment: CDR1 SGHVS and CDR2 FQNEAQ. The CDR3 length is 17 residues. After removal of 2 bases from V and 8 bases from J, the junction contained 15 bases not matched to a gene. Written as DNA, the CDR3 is TGTGCCAGCAGCTTACTTATCCCCGGACAGGTCCCGGATGAGCAGTTCTTC. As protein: CASSLLIPGQVPDEQFF.

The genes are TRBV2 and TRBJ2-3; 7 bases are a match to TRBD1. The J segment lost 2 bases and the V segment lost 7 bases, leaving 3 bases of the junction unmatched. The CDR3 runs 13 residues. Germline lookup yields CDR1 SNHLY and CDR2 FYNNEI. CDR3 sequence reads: CASTTGITDTQYF. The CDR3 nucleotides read TGTGCCAGCACGACAGGGATCACAGATACGCAGTATTTT.

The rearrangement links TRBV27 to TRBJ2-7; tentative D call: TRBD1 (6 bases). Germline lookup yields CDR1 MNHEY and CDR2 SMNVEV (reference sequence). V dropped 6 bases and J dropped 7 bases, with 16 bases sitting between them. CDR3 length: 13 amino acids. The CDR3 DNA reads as TGTGCCAGCAGGTGGGGGCTCACAGGAGAGCAGTACTTC. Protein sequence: CASRWGLTGEQYF.

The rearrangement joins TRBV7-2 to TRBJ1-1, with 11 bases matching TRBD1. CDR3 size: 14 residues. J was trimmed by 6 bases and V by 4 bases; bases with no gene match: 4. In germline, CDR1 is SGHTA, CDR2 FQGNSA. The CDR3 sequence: CASSSQGQGAEAFF. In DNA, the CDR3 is TGTGCCAGCAGCTCCCAGGGACAGGGGGCTGAAGCTTTCTTT.

CDR3 sequence (DNA): TGTGCCAGCTTCGGACAGGGGGCCTCGGATGAGCAGTTCTTC. It translates to CASFGQGASDEQFF. V and J are TRBV7-3 and TRBJ2-1; 11 bases agree with TRBD1. CDR3 length: 14 amino acids. V lost 8 bases to trimming and J lost 8 bases; unmatched junction nucleotides: 8. CDR1 is SGHTA, CDR2 FQGTGA, per germline.

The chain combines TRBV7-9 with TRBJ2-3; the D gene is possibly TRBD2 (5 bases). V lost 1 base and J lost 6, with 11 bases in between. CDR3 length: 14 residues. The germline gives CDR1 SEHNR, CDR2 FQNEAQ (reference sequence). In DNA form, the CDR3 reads TGTGCCAGCAGCTTAGACACCTCGGGGGATACGCAGTATTTT. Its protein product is CASSLDTSGDTQYF.

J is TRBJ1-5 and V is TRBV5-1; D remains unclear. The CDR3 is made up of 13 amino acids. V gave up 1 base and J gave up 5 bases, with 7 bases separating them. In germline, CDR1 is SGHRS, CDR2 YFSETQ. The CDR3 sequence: CASSLFADQPQHF. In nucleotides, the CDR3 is TGCGCCAGCAGCTTGTTCGCGGATCAGCCCCAGCATTTT.

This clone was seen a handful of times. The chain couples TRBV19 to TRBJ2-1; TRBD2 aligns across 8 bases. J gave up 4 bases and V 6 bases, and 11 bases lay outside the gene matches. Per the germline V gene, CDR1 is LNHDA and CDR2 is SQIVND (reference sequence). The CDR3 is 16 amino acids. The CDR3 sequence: CASRSPLAGIYNEQFF. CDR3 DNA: TGTGCCAGTAGATCCCCCTTAGCGGGGATATACAATGAGCAGTTCTTC.

The CDR3 bases are TGTGCCAGTAGCGATCCTGCTGGGACTAGCGGGAGAGGACGAGAGACCCAGTACTTC. Residues: CASSDPAGTSGRGRETQYF. The chain links TRBV19 to TRBJ2-5; TRBD2 matches 14 bases. CDR1 is LNHDA and CDR2 is SQIVND in the germline V gene (reference sequence). After removal of 6 bases from V and 4 bases from J, the junction contained 16 bases not matched to a gene. This CDR3 is 19 amino acids long.